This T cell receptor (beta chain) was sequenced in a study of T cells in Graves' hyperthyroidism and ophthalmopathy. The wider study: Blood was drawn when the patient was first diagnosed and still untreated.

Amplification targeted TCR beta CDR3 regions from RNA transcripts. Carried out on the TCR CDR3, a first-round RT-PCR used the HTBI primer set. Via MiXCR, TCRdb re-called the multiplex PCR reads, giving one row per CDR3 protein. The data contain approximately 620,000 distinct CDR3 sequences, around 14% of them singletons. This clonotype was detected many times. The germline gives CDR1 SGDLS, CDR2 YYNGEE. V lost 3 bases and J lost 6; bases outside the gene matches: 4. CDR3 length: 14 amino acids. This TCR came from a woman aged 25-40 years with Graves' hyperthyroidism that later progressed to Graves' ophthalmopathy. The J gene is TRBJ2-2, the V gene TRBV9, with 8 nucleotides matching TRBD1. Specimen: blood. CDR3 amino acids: CASSAQQGAGELFF. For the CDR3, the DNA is TGTGCCAGCAGCGCCCAACAGGGGGCCGGGGAGCTGTTTTTT.